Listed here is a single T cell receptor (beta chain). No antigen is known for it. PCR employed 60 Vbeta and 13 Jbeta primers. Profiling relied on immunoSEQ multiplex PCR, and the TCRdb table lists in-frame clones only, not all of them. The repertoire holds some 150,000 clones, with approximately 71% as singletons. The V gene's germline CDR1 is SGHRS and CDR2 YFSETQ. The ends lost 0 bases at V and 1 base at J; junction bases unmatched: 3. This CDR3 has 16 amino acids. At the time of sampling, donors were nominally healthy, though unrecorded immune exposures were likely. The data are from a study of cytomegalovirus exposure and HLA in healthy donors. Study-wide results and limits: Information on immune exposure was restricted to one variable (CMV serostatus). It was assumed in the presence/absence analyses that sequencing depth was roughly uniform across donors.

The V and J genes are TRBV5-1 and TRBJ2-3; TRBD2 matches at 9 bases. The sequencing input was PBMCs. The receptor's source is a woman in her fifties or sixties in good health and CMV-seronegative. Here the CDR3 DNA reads TGCGCCAGCAGCTTGGAGGCTAGCGGGGGCACAGATACGCAGTATTTT. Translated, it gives CASSLEASGGTDTQYF.